What follows describes a single T cell receptor beta chain. This sample was taken from a study of shared clonotypes between healthy human individuals. Looking at the study overall: Two female and a few male donors aged 18 to 49 were enrolled.

How the authors handled the data: In the immunoSEQ data, sequences were junction-only and lacked quality scores, so filtering differed. Method: immunoSEQ multiplex PCR; TCRdb's copy keeps in-frame clones and lacks some. That table supplies the V and J calls and clone size; D and trimming were determined from the DNA. The sample includes more than 500,000 clones, roughly 95% seen only once; the top ten take around 0.066%. Germline CDR1 is SGHKS and CDR2 is YYEKEE (reference sequence). The length of the CDR3 is 15 residues. V dropped 0 bases and J dropped 2 bases, with 12 bases sitting between them. The chain recombines TRBV5-5 with TRBJ2-7, with D perhaps assigned TRBD1 or TRBD2 (5 bases each). The clonotype was recovered from a woman aged 25 to 39 in good health. Sequences were obtained from naive CD4+ T cells sorted from blood. Subset specified: CD45RA+ positively selected. The CDR3 protein is CASSLGSGGPYEQYF. The CDR3 DNA is TGTGCCAGCAGCTTGGGGTCTGGGGGACCCTACGAGCAGTACTTC.